This T cell receptor (beta chain) was recovered during a study of identical twins. Study conclusions and caveats: The study found that models underestimated out-of-frame TCR alpha sharing in monozygotic twins.

The CDR3 is 13 residues long. The germline V gene encodes CDR1 SNHLY and CDR2 FYNNEI. V lost 4 bases and J lost 3; bases outside the gene matches: 0. TCRdb re-called the 5' RACE reads through MiXCR, storing one row per CDR3 protein. Of around 280,000 distinct CDR3 sequences listed, about 8.9% are singletons. This clonotype was recorded at least ten times. Its target is unknown. This sample also belongs to another study, concerning yellow fever vaccine responses in identical twins.

The sample comprised memory (CD45RO+) T cells sorted from blood. The TCR originated in a woman under 30 in good health. The chain has TRBV2 and TRBJ2-1; 7 bases agree with TRBD1. The CDR3 spells CASSGQGYNEQFF. As DNA, the CDR3 is TGTGCCAGCAGTGGACAGGGCTACAATGAGCAGTTCTTC.